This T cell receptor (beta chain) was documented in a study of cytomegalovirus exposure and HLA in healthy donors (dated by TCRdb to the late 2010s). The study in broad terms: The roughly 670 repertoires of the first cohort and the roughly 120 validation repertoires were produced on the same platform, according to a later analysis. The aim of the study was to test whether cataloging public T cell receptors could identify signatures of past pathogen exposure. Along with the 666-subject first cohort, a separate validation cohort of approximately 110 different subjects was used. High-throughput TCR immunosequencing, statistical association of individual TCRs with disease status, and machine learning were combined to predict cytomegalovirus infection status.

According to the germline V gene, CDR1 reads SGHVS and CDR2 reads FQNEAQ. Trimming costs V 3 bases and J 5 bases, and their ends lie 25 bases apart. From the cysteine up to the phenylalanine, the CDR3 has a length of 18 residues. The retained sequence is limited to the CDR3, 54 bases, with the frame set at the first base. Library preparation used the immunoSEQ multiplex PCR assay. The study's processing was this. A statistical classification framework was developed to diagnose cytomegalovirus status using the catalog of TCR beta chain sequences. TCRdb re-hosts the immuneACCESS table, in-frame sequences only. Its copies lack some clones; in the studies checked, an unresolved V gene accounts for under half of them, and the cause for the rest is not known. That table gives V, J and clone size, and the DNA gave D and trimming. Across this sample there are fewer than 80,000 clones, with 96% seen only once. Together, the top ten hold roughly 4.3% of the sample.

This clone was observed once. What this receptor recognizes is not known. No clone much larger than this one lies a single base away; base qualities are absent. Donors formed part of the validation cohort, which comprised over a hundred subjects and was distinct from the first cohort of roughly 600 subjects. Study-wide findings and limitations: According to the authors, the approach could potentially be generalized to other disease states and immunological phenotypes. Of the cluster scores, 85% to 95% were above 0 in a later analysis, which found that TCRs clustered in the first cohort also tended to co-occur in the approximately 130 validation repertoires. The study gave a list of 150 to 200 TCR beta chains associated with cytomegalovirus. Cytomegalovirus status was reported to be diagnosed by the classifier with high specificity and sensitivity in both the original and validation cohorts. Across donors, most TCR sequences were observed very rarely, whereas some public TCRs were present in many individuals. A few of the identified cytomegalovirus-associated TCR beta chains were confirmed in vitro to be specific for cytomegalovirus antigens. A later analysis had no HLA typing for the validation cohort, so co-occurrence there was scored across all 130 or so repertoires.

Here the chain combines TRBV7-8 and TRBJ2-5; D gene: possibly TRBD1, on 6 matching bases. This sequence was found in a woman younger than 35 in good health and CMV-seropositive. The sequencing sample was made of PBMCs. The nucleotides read TGTGCCAGCAGCTTCGGAGAAACAGGGTTGGGGTTTAGGGAGACCCAGTACTTC. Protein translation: CASSFGETGLGFRETQYF.